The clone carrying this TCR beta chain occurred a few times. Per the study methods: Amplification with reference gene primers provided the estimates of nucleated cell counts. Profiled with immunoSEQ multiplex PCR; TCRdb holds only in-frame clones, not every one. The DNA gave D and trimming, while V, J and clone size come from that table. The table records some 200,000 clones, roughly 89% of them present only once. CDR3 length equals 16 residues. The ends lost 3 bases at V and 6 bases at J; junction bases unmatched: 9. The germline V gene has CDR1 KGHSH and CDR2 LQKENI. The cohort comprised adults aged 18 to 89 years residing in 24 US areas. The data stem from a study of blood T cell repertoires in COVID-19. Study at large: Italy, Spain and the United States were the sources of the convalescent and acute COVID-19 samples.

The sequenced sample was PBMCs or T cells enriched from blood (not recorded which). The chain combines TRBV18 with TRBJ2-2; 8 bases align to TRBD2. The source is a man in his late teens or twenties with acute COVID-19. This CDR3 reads CASSPRTGGDAGELFF. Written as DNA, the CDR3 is TGTGCCAGCTCACCCCGAACCGGGGGGGACGCCGGGGAGCTGTTTTTT.